Below are 18 T cell receptor beta chains sequenced from a single sample in a study of cytomegalovirus exposure and HLA in healthy donors. Primers included in the PCR were 60 Vbeta and 13 Jbeta primers. Some clones are missing from TCRdb's copy, which holds only in-frame ones; the method was immunoSEQ multiplex PCR. This sample has 200,000 to 250,000 clones, with 60% to 80% found just once. The sample taken for sequencing was PBMCs. Receptors originate from a woman in her 30s in good health and CMV-seronegative.

The chain carries TRBV5-4 and TRBJ1-4; 7 bases align to TRBD1. Trimming removed 0 bases from V and 6 bases from J; junction bases left unmatched: 5. The CDR3 runs 15 residues. Looked up from germline, CDR1 is SGHNT and CDR2 is YYREEE (reference sequence). The DNA for the CDR3 is TGTGCCAGCAGCTTGGCTCTTGGGACAGATGAAAAACTGTTTTTT. It yields the protein CASSLALGTDEKLFF. The full variable domain, completed using reference TRBV5-4 and TRBJ1-4, is ETGVTQSPTHLIKTRGQQVTLRCSSQSGHNTVSWYQQALGQGPQFIFQYYREEENGRGNFPPRFSGLQFPNYSSELNVNALELDDSALYLCASSLALGTDEKLFFGSGTQLSVL.

The V and J genes are TRBV11-2 and TRBJ2-7, with a possible D match to TRBD1 (6 bases). Germline V gene data show CDR1 as SGHAT and CDR2 as FQNNGV. The CDR3 is made up of 13 amino acids. Between the trimmed V and J ends, which lost 2 bases and 6 bases, there was a span of 11 bases. The CDR3 here is CASSLRTGSEQYF. The CDR3 DNA follows: TGTGCCAGCAGCTTACGCACAGGGAGCGAGCAGTACTTC.

The rearrangement uses TRBV27 and TRBJ2-1; possible D gene TRBD2, 5 bases. The CDR3 is 16 amino acids. V lost 3 bases and J lost 7, with 19 bases in between. The germline gives CDR1 MNHEY, CDR2 SMNVEV (reference sequence). The CDR3 DNA reads as TGTGCCAGCAGTTTCCAACTAGGACCCCCATCTAATGAGCAGTTCTTC. This gives the protein CASSFQLGPPSNEQFF.

V usage is TRBV6-5 and J usage is TRBJ2-2; D is ambiguous. The CDR3 consists of 13 residues. Trimming cost V 5 bases and J 5 bases, with 9 bases left between them. The germline V gene has CDR1 MNHEY and CDR2 SVGAGI. The CDR3 loop is CASSHLTTGELFF. CDR3 bases: TGTGCCAGCAGTCATCTTACAACCGGGGAGCTGTTTTTT.

The V and J genes are TRBV7-3 and TRBJ2-1; 10 bases align to TRBD2. Trimming removed 5 bases from V and 5 bases from J; junction bases left unmatched: 6. From germline, CDR1 is SGHTA and CDR2 FQGTGA. This CDR3 comprises 15 residues. CDR3 protein: CASSPALAGDNEQFF. Written as DNA, the CDR3 is TGTGCCAGCAGCCCCGCGCTAGCGGGAGACAATGAGCAGTTCTTC.

This chain joins TRBV5-1 and TRBJ2-5; D is unresolved. CDR3 size: 12 residues. Trimming stripped 1 base from V and 4 bases from J, with 5 bases between. Germline V gene sequence: CDR1 SGHRS, CDR2 YFSETQ. The CDR3 DNA reads as TGCGCCAGCAGCTTGCGCGGAGAGACCCAGTACTTC. Translating it yields CASSLRGETQYF.

The chain recombines TRBV5-3 with TRBJ2-2; D ambiguous. TRBV5-3 is an ORF, with its function uncertain. The CDR3 runs to 11 residues. V dropped 7 bases and J dropped 6 bases, with 7 bases sitting between them. The CDR3 DNA follows: TGTGCCAGATTGGCTCCCGGGGAGCTGTTTTTT. Residues: CARLAPGELFF.

The chain carries TRBV11-3 and TRBJ1-5, with TRBD1 identical over 7 bases. The CDR3 runs 14 residues. With V trimmed by 5 bases and J by 2 bases, 3 bases remained unmatched. The germline V gene has CDR1 SGHNT and CDR2 YENEEA. CDR3 nucleotides: TGTGCCAGCAGCCCCGGGACAGGCAATCAGCCCCAGCATTTT. It encodes CASSPGTGNQPQHF.

The count of this clone is one. This sequence joins TRBV9 and TRBJ2-5; TRBD1 might be the D (6 bases). Trimming stripped 3 bases from V and 3 bases from J, with 12 bases between. Looked up from germline, CDR1 is SGDLS and CDR2 is YYNGEE. The CDR3 is 14 residues long. The CDR3 spells CASSETGSEETQYF. In nucleotides, the CDR3 is TGTGCCAGCAGCGAAACAGGGTCGGAAGAGACCCAGTACTTC.

Concerning this clone: Germline and junction disagree at one end, which may indicate a read error. J is TRBJ1-1 and V is TRBV6-5, with 9 bases matching TRBD1. The CDR3 length is 14 residues. Germline CDR1 and CDR2: MNHEY and SVGAGI. The CDR3 spells CLEQNPQGAAEAFF. The CDR3 nucleotides are TGCCTCGAGCAGAACCCACAGGGGGCGGCTGAAGCTTTCTTT.

The gene calls are TRBV7-6 and TRBJ2-1; D unresolved. The CDR3 runs 14 residues. Germline CDR1 SGHVS, CDR2 FNYEAQ. V shed 1 base and J shed 7 bases, with 11 bases lying between them. The CDR3 DNA sequence: TGTGCCAGCAGCTTAGGAGGAATTTTAAATGAGCAGTTCTTC. It codes for CASSLGGILNEQFF.

CDR3 residues: CASSQLLAGEVTGELFF. The CDR3 DNA follows: TGCGCCAGCAGCCAGCTACTAGCGGGAGAAGTCACCGGGGAGCTGTTTTTT. The V call is TRBV4-1, the J call TRBJ2-2, with 11 nucleotides matching TRBD2. The ends lost 3 bases at V and 4 bases at J; junction bases unmatched: 7. CDR1 MGHRA and CDR2 YSYEKL come from the germline V gene. The CDR3 has 17 amino acids.

The chain carries TRBV5-1 and TRBJ1-3; no clear D gene. Germline V gene data show CDR1 as SGHRS and CDR2 as YFSETQ. V lost 3 bases, J lost 1 base, and 8 bases lay in between. There are 14 residues in the CDR3. Written as DNA, the CDR3 is TGCGCCAGCAGCTCCGTACAGTCTGGAAACACCATATATTTT. Translation gives CASSSVQSGNTIYF.

The chain uses TRBV5-5 and TRBJ2-3; TRBD1 might be the D (5 bases). Looked up from germline, CDR1 is SGHKS and CDR2 is YYEKEE (reference sequence). V lost 0 bases, J lost 1 base, and 18 bases lay in between. The CDR3 runs 18 residues. As DNA, the CDR3 is TGTGCCAGCAGCTTGGGGAAGTTAGGGGCTTATGGCACAGATACGCAGTATTTT. It is translated as CASSLGKLGAYGTDTQYF.

This clone has a single count. A read error may produce the germline difference seen at one junction end. The chain recombines TRBV7-9 with TRBJ1-3, with no clear D. The CDR3 length is 15 residues. In germline, CDR1 is SEHNR, CDR2 FQNEAQ (reference sequence). CDR3 DNA sequence: TGTTCCAGCAGTTACGGGGAAGCCCGTGGAAACACCATATATTTT. Translated, it gives CSSSYGEARGNTIYF.

The chain is built from TRBV7-9 and TRBJ1-1, with a tentative D call TRBD1 (6 bases). The CDR3 is 14 residues long. Per the germline V gene, CDR1 is SEHNR and CDR2 is FQNEAQ (reference sequence). The ends were cut back, 5 bases at V and 1 base at J, with 11 bases in the middle. CDR3 residues: CASSAGTPNTEAFF. As DNA, the CDR3 is TGTGCCAGCAGCGCCGGGACACCGAACACTGAAGCTTTCTTT.

As to this clone: Other DNA sequences from this sample encode an identical CDR3 as well. The rearrangement links TRBV6-6 to TRBJ2-3, with 10 bases that match TRBD2. Trimming cost V 6 bases and J 4 bases; bases outside gene matches: 7. The CDR3 runs 15 residues. Germline CDR1 MNHNY, CDR2 SVGAGI (reference sequence). The CDR3 sequence: CASRDPAGGPDTQYF. CDR3 DNA sequence: TGTGCCAGCAGGGACCCAGCGGGGGGGCCAGATACGCAGTATTTT.

The chain carries TRBV12-5 and TRBJ2-4, with D possibly TRBD2 on 5 matching bases. Germline lookup yields CDR1 LGHNT and CDR2 FRNRAP. V was shortened by 0 bases and J by 1 base, with 16 bases between the two germline ends. The length of the CDR3 is 18 residues. CDR3 amino acids: CASGLVDSLTGAKNIQYF. CDR3 nucleotide sequence: TGTGCTAGTGGTTTGGTAGACTCCCTTACGGGGGCCAAAAACATTCAGTACTTC.